This T cell receptor (beta chain) was identified in a study of OX40 agonist ivuxolimab in advanced cancers. In the study overall: Ivuxolimab, which targeted the costimulatory receptor OX40 (CD134), was an agonistic, fully human IgG2 monoclonal antibody. Intravenous ivuxolimab was administered to patients every 2 weeks at six dose levels: 0.01, 0.1, 0.3, 1.5, 3 and 10 mg/kg. Among the 52 dose-escalation patients, about 20 had hepatocellular carcinoma, 15 or so melanoma, 9 renal cell carcinoma and 9 head and neck cancer. In the dose-escalation cohort, approximately 82% of patients were male, and the mean age was approximately 64 years, with a range of roughly 20 to 80. Prior anti-PD-1, anti-PD-L1 or anti-CTLA-4 therapy was permitted, and 35% to 40% of dose-escalation patients had received checkpoint inhibitors. Three dose-escalation patients achieved partial responses, one with hepatocellular carcinoma and two with cutaneous melanoma. The point of sequencing TCRbeta in the periphery was to test whether ivuxolimab changed TCR sequence diversity and drove clonal T-cell expansion. The paper reports the monotherapy dose-escalation portion (N = 52 patients) of the phase I ivuxolimab trial. Results the study describes overall, beyond this receptor: The antigen specificity of the clonally expanded peripheral T cells was not determined. Low levels of normalized T-cell clonal expansion were also seen in some patients who did not respond. At doses from 0.1 to 3.0 mg/kg, clonal expansion was seen in both CD4+ and CD8+ blood T cells between baseline and week 6. On average, CD8+ T cells showed more expanded clones than CD4+ T cells after ivuxolimab. Partial responders in the 0.1-3.0 mg/kg groups had among the lowest normalized peripheral clonal expansion, especially among CD8+ T cells.

Comment on this clone: What this receptor recognizes is not known. No base quality information exists; no much larger clone differs at one position.

Genomic DNA was extracted from sorted cells for sequencing of the TCRbeta CDR3 region. TCRbeta CDR3 regions were sequenced using the immunoSEQ Assay. This is the immuneACCESS table as TCRdb keeps it, with only in-frame sequences that have V and J called. A part of the clones is gone; compared with another copy, unresolved V genes explain less than half, and the rest is unexplained. The sample table holds tens of thousands of clones, of which about nine tenths were seen once. Of the sample, approximately 0.72% falls within the top ten clones. The trial excluded patients who had a history of autoimmune disease or who were on systemic immunosuppression. Peripheral blood for TCR sequencing was collected from all dose cohorts at baseline, on cycle 4 day 1, and on cycle 7 day 1. The samples were drawn from a first-in-human, open-label, multicenter phase I dose-escalation trial of ivuxolimab. Adults with locally advanced or metastatic melanoma, renal cell carcinoma, hepatocellular carcinoma or head and neck squamous cell carcinoma were enrolled in the trial. Before TCR sequencing, CD4+ and CD8+ T cells were separately sorted from peripheral blood.

V is pared back by 5 bases and J by 7 bases, with 17 bases lying between the germline termini. The germline V gene gives CDR1 as MDHEN and CDR2 as SYDVKM. CDR3 length: 15 amino acids, cysteine to phenylalanine. Solely the CDR3 DNA is kept, with 45 bases framed from the first base. Source: CD4+ or CD8+ T cells sorted from blood, taken in a trial of the OX40 agonist ivuxolimab. The origin of this receptor is an adult with an advanced solid tumor such as melanoma, head and neck, liver or kidney cancer. The V and J segments used are TRBV28 and TRBJ2-2; the D gene is not confidently resolved. CDR3 protein: CASSVTLRWGGELFF. The DNA is TGTGCCAGCAGTGTCACACTGCGGTGGGGCGGGGAGCTGTTTTTT.